The sequence of this T cell receptor (beta chain) was determined in a study of cytomegalovirus exposure and HLA in healthy donors. Broader study findings: A list of about 160 TCR beta chains associated with cytomegalovirus was given. Most TCR sequences were rare, but some public TCRs occurred in many donors.

The CDR3 has 16 residues. V shed 4 bases, J shed 7 bases, and the junction held 12 bases outside the gene matches. Germline loops: CDR1 SGHNT, CDR2 YYREEE (reference sequence). The protocol was immunoSEQ multiplex PCR, while the TCRdb copy is restricted to in-frame clones and leaves out a portion. The profile covers about 98,000 clones, with roughly nine tenths appearing a single time and roughly 4.3% taken by the ten largest. In regard to this clone: What it recognizes is unknown.

The rearrangement links TRBV5-4 to TRBJ1-4; 8 bases fit TRBD1. The source material was PBMCs. The receptor was isolated from a young woman in good health and CMV-seronegative. As DNA, the CDR3 is TGTGCCAGCAGCCCGAAAACCACAGGGGGGAGTGAAAAACTGTTTTTT. Amino acids: CASSPKTTGGSEKLFF.